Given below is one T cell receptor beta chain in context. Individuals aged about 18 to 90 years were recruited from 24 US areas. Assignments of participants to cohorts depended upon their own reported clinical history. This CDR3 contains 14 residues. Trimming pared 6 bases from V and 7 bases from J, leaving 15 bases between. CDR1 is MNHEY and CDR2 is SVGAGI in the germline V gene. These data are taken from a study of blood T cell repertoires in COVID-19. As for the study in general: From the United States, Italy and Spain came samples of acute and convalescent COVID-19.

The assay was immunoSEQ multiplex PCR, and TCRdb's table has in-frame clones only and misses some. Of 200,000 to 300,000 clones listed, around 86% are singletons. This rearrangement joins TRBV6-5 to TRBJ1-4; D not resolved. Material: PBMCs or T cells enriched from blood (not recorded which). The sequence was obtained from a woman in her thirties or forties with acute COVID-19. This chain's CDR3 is CASSLGDGGEKLFF. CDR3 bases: TGTGCCAGCAGCCTAGGTGACGGTGGTGAAAAACTGTTTTTT.